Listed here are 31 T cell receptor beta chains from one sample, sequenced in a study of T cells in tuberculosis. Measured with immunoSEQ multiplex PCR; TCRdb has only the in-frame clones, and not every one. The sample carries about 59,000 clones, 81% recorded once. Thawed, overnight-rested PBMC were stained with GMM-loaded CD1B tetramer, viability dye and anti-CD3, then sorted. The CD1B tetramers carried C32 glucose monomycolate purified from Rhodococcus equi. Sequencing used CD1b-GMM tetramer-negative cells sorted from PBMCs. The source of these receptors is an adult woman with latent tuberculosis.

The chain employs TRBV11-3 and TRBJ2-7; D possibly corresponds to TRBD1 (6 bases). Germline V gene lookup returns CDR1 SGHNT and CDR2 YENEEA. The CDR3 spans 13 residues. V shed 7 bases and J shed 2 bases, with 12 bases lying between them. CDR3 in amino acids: CASKGGRTYEQYF. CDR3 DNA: TGTGCCAGCAAAGGGGGACGGACCTACGAGCAGTACTTC.

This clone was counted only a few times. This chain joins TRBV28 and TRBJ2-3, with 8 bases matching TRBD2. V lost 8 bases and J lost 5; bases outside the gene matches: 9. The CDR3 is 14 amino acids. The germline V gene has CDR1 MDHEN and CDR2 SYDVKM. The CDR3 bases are TGTGCCAGCTCCCGGGGGGGAGTGGGAGATACGCAGTATTTT. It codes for CASSRGGVGDTQYF.

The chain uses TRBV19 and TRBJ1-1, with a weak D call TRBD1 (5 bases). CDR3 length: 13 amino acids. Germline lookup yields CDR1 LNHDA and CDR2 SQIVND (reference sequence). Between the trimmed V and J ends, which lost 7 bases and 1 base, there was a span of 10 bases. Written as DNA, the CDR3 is TGTGCCAGTACCATAGACAGGAACACTGAAGCTTTCTTT. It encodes CASTIDRNTEAFF.

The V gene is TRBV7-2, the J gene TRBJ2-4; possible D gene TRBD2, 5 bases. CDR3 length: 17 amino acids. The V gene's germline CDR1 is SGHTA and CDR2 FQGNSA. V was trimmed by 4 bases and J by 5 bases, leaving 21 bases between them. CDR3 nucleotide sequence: TGTGCCAGCAGCTCAGGTGGTGCGGGTAACGGCCAAAACATTCAGTACTTC. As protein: CASSSGGAGNGQNIQYF.

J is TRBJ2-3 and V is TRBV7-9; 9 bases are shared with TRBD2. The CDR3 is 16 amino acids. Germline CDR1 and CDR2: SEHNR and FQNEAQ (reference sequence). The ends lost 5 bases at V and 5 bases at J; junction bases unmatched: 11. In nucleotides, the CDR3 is TGTGCCAGCAGCCCCACTCTGGCGGGGGGGCAAGATACGCAGTATTTT. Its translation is CASSPTLAGGQDTQYF.

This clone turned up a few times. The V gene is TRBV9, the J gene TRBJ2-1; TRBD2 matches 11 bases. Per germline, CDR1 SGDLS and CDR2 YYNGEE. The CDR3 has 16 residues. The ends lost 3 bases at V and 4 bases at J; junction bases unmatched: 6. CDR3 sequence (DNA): TGTGCCAGCAGCGACGAGGGGACTAGCGGTTACAATGAGCAGTTCTTC. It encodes CASSDEGTSGYNEQFF.

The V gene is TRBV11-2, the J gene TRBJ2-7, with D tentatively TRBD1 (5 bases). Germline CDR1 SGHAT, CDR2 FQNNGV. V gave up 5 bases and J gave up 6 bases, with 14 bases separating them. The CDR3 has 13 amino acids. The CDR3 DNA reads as TGTGCCAGCAGCACCGAAGGACATGGCGAGCAGTACTTC. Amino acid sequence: CASSTEGHGEQYF.

This CDR3 is CASSQDLQVGYTF. CDR3 nucleotide sequence: TGTGCCAGCAGCCAAGATTTGCAGGTTGGCTACACCTTC. This chain uses TRBV14 with TRBJ1-2; D is ambiguous. This CDR3 has 13 residues. Germline CDR1 reads SGHDN; CDR2 reads FVKESK. Trimming cost V 0 bases and J 7 bases, with 9 bases left between them.

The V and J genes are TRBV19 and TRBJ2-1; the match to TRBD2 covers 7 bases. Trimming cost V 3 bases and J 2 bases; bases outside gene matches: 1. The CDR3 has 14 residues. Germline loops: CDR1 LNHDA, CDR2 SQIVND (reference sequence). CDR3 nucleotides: TGTGCCAGTAGTATGGGGACTACCTACAATGAGCAGTTCTTC. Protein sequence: CASSMGTTYNEQFF.

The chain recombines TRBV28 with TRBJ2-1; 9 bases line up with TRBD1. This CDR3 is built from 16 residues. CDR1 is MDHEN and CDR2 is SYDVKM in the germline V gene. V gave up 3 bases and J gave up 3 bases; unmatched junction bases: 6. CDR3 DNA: TGTGCCAGCAGTTTTTCCGGGACAGGGAACTACAATGAGCAGTTCTTC. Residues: CASSFSGTGNYNEQFF.

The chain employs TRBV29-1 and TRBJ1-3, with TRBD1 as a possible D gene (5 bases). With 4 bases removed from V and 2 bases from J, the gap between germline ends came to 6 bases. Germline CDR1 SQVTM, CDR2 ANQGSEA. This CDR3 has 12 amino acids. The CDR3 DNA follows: TGCAGCGTTGGACAGCCTGGAAACACCATATATTTT. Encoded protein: CSVGQPGNTIYF.

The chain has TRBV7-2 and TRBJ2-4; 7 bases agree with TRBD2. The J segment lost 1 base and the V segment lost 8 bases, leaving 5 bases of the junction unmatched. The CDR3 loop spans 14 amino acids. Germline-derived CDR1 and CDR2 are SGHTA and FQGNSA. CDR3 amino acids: CASVVGGAKNIQYF. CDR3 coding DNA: TGTGCCAGCGTCGTGGGGGGGGCCAAAAACATTCAGTACTTC. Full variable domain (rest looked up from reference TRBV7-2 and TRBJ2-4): GAGVSQSPSNKVTEKGKDVELRCDPISGHTALYWYRQSLGQGLEFLIYFQGNSAPDKSGLPSDRFSAERTGGSVSTLTIQRTQQEDSAVYLCASVVGGAKNIQYFGAGTRLSVL.

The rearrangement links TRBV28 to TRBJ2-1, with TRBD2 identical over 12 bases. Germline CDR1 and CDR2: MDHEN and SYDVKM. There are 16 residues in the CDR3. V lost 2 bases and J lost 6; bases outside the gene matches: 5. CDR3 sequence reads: CASSLLLAGGPNEQFF. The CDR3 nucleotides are TGTGCCAGCAGTTTACTTCTAGCGGGAGGGCCCAATGAGCAGTTCTTC.

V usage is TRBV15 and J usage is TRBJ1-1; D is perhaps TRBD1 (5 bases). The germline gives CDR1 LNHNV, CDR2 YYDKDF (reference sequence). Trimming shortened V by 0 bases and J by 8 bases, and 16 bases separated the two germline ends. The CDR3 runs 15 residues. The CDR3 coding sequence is TGTGCCACCAGCAGAGATCCCCTTCTCGGGGGAGAAGCTTTCTTT. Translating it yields CATSRDPLLGGEAFF.

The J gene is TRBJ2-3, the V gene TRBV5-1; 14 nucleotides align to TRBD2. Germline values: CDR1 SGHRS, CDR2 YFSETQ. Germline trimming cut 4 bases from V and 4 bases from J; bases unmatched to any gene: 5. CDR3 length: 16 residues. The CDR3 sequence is CASSPGLAGAADTQYF. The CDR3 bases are TGCGCCAGCAGCCCGGGACTAGCGGGAGCCGCAGATACGCAGTATTTT.

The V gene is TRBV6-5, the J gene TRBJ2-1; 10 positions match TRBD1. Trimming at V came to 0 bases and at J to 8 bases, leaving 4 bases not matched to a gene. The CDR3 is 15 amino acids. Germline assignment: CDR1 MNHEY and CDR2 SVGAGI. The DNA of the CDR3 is TGTGCCAGCAGTTACTCGAGGGACAGGGGCTATGAGCAGTTCTTC. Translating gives CASSYSRDRGYEQFF.

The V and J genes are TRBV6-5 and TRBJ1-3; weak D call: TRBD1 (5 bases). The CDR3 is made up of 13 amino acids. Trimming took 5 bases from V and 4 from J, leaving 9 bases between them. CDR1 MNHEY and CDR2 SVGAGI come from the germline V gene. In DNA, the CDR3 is TGTGCCAGCAGTACAGGAGAAGGAAACACCATATATTTT. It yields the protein CASSTGEGNTIYF.

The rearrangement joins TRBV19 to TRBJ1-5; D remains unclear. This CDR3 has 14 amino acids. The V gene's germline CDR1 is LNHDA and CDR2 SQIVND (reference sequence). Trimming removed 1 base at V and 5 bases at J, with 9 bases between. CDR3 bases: TGTGCCAGTAGTATAGGGCGGAGCGATCAGCCCCAGCATTTT. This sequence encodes CASSIGRSDQPQHF. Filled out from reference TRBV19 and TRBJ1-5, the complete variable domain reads DGGITQSPKYLFRKEGQNVTLSCEQNLNHDAMYWYRQDPGQGLRLIYYSQIVNDFQKGDIAEGYSVSREKKESFPLTVTSAQKNPTAFYLCASSIGRSDQPQHFGDGTRLSIL.

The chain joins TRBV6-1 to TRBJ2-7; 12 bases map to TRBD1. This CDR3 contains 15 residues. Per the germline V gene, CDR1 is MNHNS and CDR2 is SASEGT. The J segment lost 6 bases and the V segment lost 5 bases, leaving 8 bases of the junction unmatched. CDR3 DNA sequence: TGTGCCAGCAGTACCCTGGGGACAGGGGGCCGCGAGCAGTACTTC. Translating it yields CASSTLGTGGREQYF.

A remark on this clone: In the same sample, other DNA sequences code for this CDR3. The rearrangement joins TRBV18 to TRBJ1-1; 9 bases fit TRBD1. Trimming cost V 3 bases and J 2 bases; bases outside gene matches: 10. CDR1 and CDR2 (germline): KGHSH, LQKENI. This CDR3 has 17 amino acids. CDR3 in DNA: TGTGCCAGCTCACCCCCACGGGGACAGGGAAGAAACACTGAAGCTTTCTTT. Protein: CASSPPRGQGRNTEAFF.

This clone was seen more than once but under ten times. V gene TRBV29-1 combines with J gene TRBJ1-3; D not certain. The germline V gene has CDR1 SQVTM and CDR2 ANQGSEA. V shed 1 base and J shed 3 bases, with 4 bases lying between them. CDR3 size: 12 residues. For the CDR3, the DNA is TGCAGCGTTGAAGTCTTTGGAAACACCATATATTTT. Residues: CSVEVFGNTIYF. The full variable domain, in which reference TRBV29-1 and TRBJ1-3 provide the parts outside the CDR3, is SAVISQKPSRDICQRGTSLTIQCQVDSQVTMMFWYRQQPGQSLTLIATANQGSEATYESGFVIDKFPISRPNLTFSTLTVSNMSPEDSSIYLCSVEVFGNTIYFGEGSWLTVV.

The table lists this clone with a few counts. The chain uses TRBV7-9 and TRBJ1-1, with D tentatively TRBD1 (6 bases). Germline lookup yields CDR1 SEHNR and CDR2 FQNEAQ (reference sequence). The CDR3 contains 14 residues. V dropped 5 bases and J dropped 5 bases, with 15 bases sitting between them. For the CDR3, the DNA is TGTGCCAGCAGCCAGCTGCTTCAGGGGACTGAAGCTTTCTTT. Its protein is CASSQLLQGTEAFF.

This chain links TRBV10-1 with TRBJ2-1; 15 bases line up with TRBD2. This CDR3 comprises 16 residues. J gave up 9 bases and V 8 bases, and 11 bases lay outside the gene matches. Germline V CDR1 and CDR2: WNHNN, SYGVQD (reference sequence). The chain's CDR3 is CASSRTSGRADGEQFF. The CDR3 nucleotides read TGCGCCAGCTCCCGGACTAGCGGGAGGGCGGATGGTGAGCAGTTCTTC.

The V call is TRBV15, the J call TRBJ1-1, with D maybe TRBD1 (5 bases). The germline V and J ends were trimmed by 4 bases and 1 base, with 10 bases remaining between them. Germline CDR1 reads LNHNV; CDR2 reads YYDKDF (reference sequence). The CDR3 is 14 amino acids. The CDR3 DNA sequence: TGTGCCACCAGCAACTTTGGGGCGAACACTGAAGCTTTCTTT. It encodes CATSNFGANTEAFF.

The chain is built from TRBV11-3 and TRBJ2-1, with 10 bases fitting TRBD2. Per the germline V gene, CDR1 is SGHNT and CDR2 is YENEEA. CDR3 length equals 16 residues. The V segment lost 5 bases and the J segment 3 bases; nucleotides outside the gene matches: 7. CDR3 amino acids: CASSQTSGRYYNEQFF. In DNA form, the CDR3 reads TGTGCCAGCAGCCAGACTAGCGGGCGTTACTACAATGAGCAGTTCTTC.

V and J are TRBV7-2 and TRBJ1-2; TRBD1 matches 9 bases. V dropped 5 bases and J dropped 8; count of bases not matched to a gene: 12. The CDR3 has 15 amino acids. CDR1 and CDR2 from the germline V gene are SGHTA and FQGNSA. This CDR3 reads CASSTRAGTGFGYTF. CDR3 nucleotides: TGTGCCAGCAGCACTAGGGCAGGGACAGGGTTCGGCTACACCTTC.

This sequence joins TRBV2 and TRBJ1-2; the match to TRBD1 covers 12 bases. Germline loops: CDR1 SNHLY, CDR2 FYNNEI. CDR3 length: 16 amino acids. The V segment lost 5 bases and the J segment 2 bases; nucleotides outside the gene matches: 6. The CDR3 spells CASSRTGTGGNYGYTF. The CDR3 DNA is TGTGCCAGCAGTCGTACCGGGACAGGGGGCAACTATGGCTACACCTTC.

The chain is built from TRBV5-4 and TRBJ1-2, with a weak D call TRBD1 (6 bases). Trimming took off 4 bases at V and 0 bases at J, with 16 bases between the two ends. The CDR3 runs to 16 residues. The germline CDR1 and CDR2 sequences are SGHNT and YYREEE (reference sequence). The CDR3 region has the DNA TGTGCCAGCAGCCCTCGGGGGGGGCCAGCTAACTATGGCTACACCTTC. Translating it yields CASSPRGGPANYGYTF.

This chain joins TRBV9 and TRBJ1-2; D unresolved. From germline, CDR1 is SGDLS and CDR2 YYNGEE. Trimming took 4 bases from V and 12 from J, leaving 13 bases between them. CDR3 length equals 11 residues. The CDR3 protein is CASSPDDIHTF. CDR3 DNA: TGTGCCAGCAGCCCAGATGACATACACACCTTC.

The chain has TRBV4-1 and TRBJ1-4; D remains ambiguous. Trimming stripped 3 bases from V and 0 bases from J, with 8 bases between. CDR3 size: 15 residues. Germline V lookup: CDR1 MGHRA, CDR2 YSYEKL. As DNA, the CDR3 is TGCGCCAGCAGCCAGTTTCCTGCAACTAATGAAAAACTGTTTTTT. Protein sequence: CASSQFPATNEKLFF.

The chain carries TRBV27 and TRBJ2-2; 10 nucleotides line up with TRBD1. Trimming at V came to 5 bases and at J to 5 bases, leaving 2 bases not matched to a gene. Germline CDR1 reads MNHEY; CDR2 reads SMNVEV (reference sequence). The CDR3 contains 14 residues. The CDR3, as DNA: TGTGCCAGCAGTCCGGACAGGGGGACCGGGGAGCTGTTTTTT. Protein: CASSPDRGTGELFF.